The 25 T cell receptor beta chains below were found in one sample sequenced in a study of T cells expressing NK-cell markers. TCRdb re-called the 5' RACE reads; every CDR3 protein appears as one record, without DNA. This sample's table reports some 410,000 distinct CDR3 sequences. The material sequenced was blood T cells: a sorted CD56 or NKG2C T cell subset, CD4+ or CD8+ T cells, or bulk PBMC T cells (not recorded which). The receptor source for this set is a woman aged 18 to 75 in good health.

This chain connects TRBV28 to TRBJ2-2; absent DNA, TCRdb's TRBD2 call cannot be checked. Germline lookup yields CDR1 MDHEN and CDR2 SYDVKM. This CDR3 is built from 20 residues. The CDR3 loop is CASSFLGPGHNRVHTGELFF. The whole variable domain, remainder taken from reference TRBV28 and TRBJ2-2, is DVKVTQSSRYLVKRTGEKVFLECVQDMDHENMFWYRQDPGLGLRLIYFSYDVKMKEKGDIPEGYSVSREKKERFSLILESASTNQTSMYLCASSFLGPGHNRVHTGELFFGEGSRLTVL.

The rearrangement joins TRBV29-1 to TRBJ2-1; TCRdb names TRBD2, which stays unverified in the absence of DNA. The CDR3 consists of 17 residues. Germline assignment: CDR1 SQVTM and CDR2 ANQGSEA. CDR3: CSVEGLAVQREYNEQFF.

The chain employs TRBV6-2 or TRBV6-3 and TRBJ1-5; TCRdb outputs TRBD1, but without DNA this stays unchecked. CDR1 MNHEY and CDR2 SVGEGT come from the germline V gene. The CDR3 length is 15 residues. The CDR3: CASSARQGAEQPQHF.

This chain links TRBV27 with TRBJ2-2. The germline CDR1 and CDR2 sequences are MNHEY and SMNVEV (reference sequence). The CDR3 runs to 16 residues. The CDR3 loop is CASLPEWPDPTGELFF.

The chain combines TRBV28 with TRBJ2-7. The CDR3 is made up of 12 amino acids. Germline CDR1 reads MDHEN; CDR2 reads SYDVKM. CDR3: CASRSPRYEQYF.

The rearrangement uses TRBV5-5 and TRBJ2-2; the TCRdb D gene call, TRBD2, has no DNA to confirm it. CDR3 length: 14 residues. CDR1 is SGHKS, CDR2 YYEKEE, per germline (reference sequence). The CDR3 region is CASSGFGGSGELFF.

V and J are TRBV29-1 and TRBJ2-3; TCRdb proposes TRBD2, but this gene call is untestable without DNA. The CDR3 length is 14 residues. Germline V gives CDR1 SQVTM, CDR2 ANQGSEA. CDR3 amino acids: CSVGLGGSRDTQYF.

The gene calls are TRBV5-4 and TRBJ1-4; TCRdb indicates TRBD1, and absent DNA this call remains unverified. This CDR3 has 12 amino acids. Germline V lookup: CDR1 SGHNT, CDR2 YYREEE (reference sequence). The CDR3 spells CASSGDGQKLFF.

CDR3 in amino acids: CASRKPGLAGGEETQYF. The gene calls are TRBV6-1 and TRBJ2-5; the D call of TRBD2 rests on TCRdb alone, since no DNA is present to check it. Germline V CDR1 and CDR2: MNHNS, SASEGT. This CDR3 has 17 amino acids.

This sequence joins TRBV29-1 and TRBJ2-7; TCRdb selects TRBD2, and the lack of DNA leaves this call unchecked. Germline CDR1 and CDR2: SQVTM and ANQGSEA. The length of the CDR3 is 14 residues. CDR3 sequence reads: CSVEDQTSGYEQYF.

CDR3 sequence reads: CSAPRQTQEGVQYF. The chain recombines TRBV20-1 with TRBJ2-7; TCRdb selects TRBD1, and the lack of DNA leaves this call unchecked. Germline V CDR1 and CDR2: DFQATT, SNEGSKA (reference sequence). CDR3 size: 14 residues.

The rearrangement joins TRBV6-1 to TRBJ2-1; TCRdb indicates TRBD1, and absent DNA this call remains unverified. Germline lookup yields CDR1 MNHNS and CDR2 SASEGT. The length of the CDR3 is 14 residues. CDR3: CASSVREQENEQFF.

The CDR3 region is CASSRDLDQPQHF. This chain connects TRBV7-2 to TRBJ1-5; with no DNA, the TCRdb D assignment of TRBD1 cannot be verified. Germline V gene sequence: CDR1 SGHTA, CDR2 FQGNSA. The length of the CDR3 is 13 residues.

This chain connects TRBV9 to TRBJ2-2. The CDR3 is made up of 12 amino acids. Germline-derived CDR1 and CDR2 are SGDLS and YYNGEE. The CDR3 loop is CASSVGIGELFF.

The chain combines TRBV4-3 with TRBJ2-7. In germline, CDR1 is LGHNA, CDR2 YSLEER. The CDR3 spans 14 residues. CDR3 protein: CASSRGQGPYEQYF.

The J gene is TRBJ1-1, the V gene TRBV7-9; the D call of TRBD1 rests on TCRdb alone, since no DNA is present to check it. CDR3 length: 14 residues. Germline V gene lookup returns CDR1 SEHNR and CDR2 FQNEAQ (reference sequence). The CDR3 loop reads CASSRGTVNTEAFF.

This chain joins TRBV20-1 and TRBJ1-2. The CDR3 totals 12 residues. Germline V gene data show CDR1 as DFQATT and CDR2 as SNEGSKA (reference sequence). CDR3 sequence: CSAETANYGYTF.

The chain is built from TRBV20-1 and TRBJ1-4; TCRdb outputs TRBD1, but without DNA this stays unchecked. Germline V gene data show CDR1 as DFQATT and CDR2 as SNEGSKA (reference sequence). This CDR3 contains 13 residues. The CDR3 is CSARGQGNEKLFF.

The CDR3 protein is CASHAGPNQPQHF. The chain couples TRBV28 to TRBJ1-5; TCRdb gives TRBD1 as the D gene, but with no DNA this cannot be confirmed. The CDR3 runs to 13 residues. CDR1 MDHEN and CDR2 SYDVKM come from the germline V gene.

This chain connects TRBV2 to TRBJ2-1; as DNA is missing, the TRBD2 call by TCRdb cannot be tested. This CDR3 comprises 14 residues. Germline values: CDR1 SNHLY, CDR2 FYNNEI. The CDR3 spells CASSEEGRGNEQFF.

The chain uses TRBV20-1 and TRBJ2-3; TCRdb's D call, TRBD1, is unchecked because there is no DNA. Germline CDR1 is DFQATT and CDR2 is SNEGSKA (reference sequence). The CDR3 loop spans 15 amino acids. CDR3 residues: CSASFPGISTDTQYF.

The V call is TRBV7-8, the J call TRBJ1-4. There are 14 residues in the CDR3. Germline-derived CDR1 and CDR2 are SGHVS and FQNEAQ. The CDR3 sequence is CASSLGTEAEKLFF. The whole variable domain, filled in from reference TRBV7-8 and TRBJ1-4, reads GAGVSQSPRYKVAKRGQDVALRCDPISGHVSLFWYQQALGQGPEFLTYFQNEAQLDKSGLPSDRFFAERPEGSVSTLKIQRTQQEDSAVYLCASSLGTEAEKLFFGSGTQLSVL.

The CDR3 region is CASSQEGVLNTEAFF. J is TRBJ1-1 and V is TRBV4-3. Germline V gene sequence: CDR1 LGHNA, CDR2 YSLEER. The CDR3 runs 15 residues.

The CDR3 reads CSARDRGRSGNTIYF. V is TRBV20-1 and J is TRBJ1-3; TCRdb outputs TRBD1, but without DNA this stays unchecked. The V gene's germline CDR1 is DFQATT and CDR2 SNEGSKA (reference sequence). The CDR3 totals 15 residues.

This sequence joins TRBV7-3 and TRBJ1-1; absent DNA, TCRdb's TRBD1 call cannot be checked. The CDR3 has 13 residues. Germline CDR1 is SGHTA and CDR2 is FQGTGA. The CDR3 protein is CASSMTVNTEAFF.